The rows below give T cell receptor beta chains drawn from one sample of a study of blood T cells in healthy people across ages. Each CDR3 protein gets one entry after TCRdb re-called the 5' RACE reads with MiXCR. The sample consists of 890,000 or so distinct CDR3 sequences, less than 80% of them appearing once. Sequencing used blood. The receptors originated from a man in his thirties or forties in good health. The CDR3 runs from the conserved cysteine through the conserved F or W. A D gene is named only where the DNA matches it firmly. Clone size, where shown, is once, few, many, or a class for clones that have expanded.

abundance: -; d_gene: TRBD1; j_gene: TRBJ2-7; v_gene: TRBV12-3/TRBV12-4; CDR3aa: CASGYRGRSEQYF; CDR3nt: TGTGCCAGCGGGTACAGGGGGCGGAGCGAGCAGTACTTC
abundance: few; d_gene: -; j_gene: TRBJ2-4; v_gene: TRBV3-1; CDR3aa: CASSQDLPGHMYF; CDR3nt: TGTGCCAGCAGCCAAGATTTGCCCGGGCATATGTACTTC
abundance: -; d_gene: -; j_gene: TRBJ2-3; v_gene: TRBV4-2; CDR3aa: CANSQVGVGTQYF; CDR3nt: TGTGCCAACAGCCAAGTGGGAGTAGGTACGCAGTATTTT
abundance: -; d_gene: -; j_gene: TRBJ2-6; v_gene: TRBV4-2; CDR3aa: CASSQDEGFSGANVLTF; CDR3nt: TGTGCCAGCAGCCAAGATGAGGGATTCTCTGGGGCCAACGTCCTGACTTTC
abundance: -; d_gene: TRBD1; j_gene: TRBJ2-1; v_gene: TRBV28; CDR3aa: CASSLAGRTGDFYNEQFF; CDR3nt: TGTGCCAGCAGCCTGGCAGGGCGGACAGGAGATTTCTACAATGAGCAGTTCTTC
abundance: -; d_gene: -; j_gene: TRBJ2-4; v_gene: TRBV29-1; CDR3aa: CSARGPGRTKNIQYF; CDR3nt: TGCAGCGCAAGAGGGCCAGGGCGTACCAAAAACATTCAGTACTTC
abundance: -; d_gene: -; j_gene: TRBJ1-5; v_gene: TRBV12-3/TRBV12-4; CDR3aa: CASSFLEAGNQPQHF; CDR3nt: TGTGCCAGCAGTTTCCTCGAGGCGGGCAATCAGCCCCAGCATTTT
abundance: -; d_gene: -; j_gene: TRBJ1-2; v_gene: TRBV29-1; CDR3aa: CSVVRGNYGYTF; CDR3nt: TGCAGCGTTGTCCGTGGGAACTATGGCTACACCTTC
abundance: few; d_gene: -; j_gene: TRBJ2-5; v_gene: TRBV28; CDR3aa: CASSLNVETQYF; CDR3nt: TGTGCCAGCAGTTTGAACGTTGAGACCCAGTACTTC
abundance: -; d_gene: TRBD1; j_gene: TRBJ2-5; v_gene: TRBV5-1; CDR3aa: CASNTGETETQYF; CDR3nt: TGCGCCAGCAACACAGGGGAAACGGAGACCCAGTACTTC
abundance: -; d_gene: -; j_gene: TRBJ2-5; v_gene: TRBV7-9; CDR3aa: CASSGGEPQETQYF; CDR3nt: TGTGCCAGCAGCGGAGGGGAACCGCAAGAGACCCAGTACTTC
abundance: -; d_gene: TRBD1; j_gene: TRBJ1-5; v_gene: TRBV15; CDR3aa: CATSMGQGNQPQHF; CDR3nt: TGTGCCACCAGCATGGGACAGGGCAATCAGCCCCAGCATTTT
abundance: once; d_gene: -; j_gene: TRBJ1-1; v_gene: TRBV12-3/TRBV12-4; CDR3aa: CASSHRRMNTEAFF; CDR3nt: TGTGCCAGCAGTCATCGCCGGATGAACACTGAAGCTTTCTTT
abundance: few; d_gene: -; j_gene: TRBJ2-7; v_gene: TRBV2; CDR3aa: CASRLGEQYF; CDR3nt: TGTGCCAGCAGGTTGGGCGAGCAGTACTTC
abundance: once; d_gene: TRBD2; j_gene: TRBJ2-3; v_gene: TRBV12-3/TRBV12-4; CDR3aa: CASSRLAGDSTDTQYF; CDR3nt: TGTGCCAGCAGCCGACTAGCGGGGGACAGCACAGATACGCAGTATTTT
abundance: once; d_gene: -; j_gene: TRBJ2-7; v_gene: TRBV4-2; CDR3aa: CASSQGGFSYEQYF; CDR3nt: TGTGCCAGCAGCCAAGGGGGTTTCTCCTACGAGCAGTACTTC
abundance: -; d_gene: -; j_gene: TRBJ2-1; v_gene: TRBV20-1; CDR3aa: CSAAGPNEQFF; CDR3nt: TGCAGTGCCGCGGGTCCCAATGAGCAGTTCTTC
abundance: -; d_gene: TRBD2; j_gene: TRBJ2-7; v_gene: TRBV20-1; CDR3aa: CSARQASGGRESSYEQYF; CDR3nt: TGCAGTGCTAGACAGGCCAGCGGGGGCCGCGAAAGCTCCTACGAGCAGTACTTC
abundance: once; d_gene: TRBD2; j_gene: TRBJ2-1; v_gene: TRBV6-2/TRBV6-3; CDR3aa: CASSSGLVGSYNEQFF; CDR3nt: TGTGCCAGCAGTTCAGGACTAGTGGGCTCCTACAATGAGCAGTTCTTC
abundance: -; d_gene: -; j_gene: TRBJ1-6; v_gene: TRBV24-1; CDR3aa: CATSGAWDDSPLHF; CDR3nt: TGTGCCACCAGCGGGGCCTGGGACGATTCACCCCTCCACTTT
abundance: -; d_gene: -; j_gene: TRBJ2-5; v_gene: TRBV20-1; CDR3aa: CSASLAVGGETQYF; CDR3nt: TGCAGTGCTAGCTTAGCCGTCGGAGGGGAGACCCAGTACTTC
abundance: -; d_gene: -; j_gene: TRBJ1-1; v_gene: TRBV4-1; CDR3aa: CASSQDGARQSLNTEAFF; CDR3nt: TGCGCCAGCAGCCAAGATGGGGCAAGGCAGTCACTGAACACTGAAGCTTTCTTT
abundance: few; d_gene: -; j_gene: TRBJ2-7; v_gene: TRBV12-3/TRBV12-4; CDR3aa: CASTYDRRVKQYF; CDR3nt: TGTGCCAGCACCTATGACAGGAGGGTCAAACAGTACTTC
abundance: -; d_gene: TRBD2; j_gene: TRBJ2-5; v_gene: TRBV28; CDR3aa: CASSLTSGGEETQYF; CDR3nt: TGCGCCAGCAGCCTTACAAGCGGGGGAGAAGAGACCCAGTACTTC
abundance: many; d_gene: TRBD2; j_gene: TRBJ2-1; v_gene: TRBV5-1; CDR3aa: CASSGTSGGLNEQFF; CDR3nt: TGCGCCAGCAGCGGGACTAGCGGGGGGCTAAATGAGCAGTTCTTC
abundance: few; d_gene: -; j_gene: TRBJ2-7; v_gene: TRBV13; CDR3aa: CASRGGTYSYEQYF; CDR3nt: TGTGCCAGCAGAGGAGGCACCTACTCCTACGAGCAGTACTTC
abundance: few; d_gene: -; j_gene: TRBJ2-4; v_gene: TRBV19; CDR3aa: CASSISGTMKNIQYF; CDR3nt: TGTGCCAGTAGTATCTCCGGGACAATGAAAAACATTCAGTACTTC
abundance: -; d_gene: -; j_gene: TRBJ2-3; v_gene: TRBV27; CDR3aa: CASSLRVNTDTQYF; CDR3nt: TGTGCCAGCAGTTTAAGGGTAAACACAGATACGCAGTATTTT
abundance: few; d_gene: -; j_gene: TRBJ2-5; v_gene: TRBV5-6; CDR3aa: CASSPTPGLRGETQYF; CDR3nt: TGTGCCAGCAGCCCCACCCCCGGGCTGAGGGGGGAGACCCAGTACTTC
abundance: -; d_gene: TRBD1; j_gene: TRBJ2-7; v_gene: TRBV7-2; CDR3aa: CASSPRASAGTGKTHEQYF; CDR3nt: TGTGCCAGCAGCCCCAGGGCGTCGGCGGGGACAGGGAAAACCCACGAGCAGTACTTC
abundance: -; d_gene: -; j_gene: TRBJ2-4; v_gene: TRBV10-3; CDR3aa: CAISEMDEGQYF; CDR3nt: TGTGCCATCAGTGAGATGGACGAGGGTCAGTACTTC
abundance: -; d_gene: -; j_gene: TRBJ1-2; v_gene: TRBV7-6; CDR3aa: CASNLRQDYGYTF; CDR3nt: TGTGCCAGCAACTTAAGACAGGACTATGGCTACACCTTC
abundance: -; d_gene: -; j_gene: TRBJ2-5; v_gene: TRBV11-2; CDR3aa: CASSLTAGVQETQYF; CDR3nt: TGTGCCAGCAGCTTAACAGCCGGGGTCCAAGAGACCCAGTACTTC
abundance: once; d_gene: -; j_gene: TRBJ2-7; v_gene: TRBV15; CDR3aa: CATSREQGNEQYF; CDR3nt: TGTGCCACCAGCAGGGAACAGGGCAACGAGCAGTACTTC
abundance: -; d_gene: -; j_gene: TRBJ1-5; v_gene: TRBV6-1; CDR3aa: CASMRSGNQPQHF; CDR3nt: TGTGCCAGCATGAGGAGCGGCAATCAGCCCCAGCATTTT
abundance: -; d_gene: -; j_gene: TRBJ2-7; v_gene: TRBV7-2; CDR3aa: CASSLVQRAAYEQYF; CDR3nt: TGTGCCAGCAGCTTGGTCCAGCGGGCGGCCTACGAGCAGTACTTC
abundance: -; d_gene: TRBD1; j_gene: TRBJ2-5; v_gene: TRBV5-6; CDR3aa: CASSRVDRVPETQYF; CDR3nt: TGTGCCAGCAGCCGAGTAGACAGGGTGCCGGAGACCCAGTACTTC
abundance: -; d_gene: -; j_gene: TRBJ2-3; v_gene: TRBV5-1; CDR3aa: CASSTPQGTDTQYF; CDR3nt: TGCGCCAGCAGCACACCCCAGGGTACAGATACGCAGTATTTT
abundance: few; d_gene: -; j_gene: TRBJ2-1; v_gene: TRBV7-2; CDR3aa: CASSSFGNEQFF; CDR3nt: TGTGCCAGCAGCTCCTTTGGGAATGAGCAGTTCTTC
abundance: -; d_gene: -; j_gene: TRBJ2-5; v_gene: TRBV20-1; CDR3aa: CSARDLRRGGKETQYF; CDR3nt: TGCAGTGCTAGAGATCTAAGGAGGGGGGGAAAAGAGACCCAGTACTTC
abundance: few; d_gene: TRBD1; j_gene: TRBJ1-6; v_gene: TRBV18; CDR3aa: CASSPGQGMDSPLHF; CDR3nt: TGTGCCAGCTCACCGGGACAGGGCATGGATTCACCCCTCCACTTT
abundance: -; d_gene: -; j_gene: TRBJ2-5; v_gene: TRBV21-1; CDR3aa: CASSPPQGETQYF; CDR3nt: TGTGCCAGCAGCCCGCCTCAGGGGGAGACCCAGTACTTC
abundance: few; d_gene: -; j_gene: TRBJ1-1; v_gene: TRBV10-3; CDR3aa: CAISTPNTEAFF; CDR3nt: TGTGCCATCAGTACTCCGAACACTGAAGCTTTCTTT
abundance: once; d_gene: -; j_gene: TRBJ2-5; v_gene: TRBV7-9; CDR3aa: CASSSESRAETQYF; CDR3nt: TGTGCCAGCAGCTCCGAGTCTAGAGCTGAGACCCAGTACTTC
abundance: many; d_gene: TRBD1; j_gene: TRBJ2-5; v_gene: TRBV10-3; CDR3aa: CAISASRGQGLETQYF; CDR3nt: TGTGCCATCAGTGCCTCACGGGGACAGGGTTTGGAGACCCAGTACTTC
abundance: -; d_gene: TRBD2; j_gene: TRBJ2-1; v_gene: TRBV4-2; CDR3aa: CASSQDPGGGPWDNEQFF; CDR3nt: TGTGCCAGCAGCCAAGATCCGGGCGGGGGGCCATGGGACAATGAGCAGTTCTTC
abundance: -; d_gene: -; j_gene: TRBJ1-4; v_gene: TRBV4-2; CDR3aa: CASSQDYGASINEKLFF; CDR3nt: TGTGCCAGCAGCCAAGATTACGGGGCATCGATAAATGAAAAACTGTTTTTT
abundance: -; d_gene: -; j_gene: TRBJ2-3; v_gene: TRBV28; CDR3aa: CASIRGRVGFGDTQYF; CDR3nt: TGTGCCAGCATTAGGGGGAGAGTGGGGTTTGGAGATACGCAGTATTTT
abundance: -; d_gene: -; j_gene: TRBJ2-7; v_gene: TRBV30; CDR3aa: CAWSDKISYEQYF; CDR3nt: TGTGCCTGGAGTGACAAGATCTCCTACGAGCAGTACTTC
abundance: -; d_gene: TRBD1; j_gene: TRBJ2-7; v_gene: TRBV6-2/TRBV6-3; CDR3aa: CASSYRQGDSYEQYF; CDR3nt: TGTGCCAGCAGTTACCGACAGGGGGATTCCTACGAGCAGTACTTC
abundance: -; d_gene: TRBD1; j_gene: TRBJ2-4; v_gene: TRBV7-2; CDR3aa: CASSSGTGGWDIQYF; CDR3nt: TGTGCCAGCAGCTCCGGGACAGGGGGCTGGGACATTCAGTACTTC
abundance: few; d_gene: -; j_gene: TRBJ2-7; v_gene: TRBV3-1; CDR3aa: CASSPEPAGRFREQYF; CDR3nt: TGTGCCAGCAGCCCCGAACCCGCAGGGAGGTTTAGGGAGCAGTACTTC
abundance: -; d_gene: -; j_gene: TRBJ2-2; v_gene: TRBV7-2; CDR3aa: CASSSDRLQAGELFF; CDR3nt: TGTGCCAGCAGCTCCGACAGGCTACAGGCCGGGGAGCTGTTTTTT
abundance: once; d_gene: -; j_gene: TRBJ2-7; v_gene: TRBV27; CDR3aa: CASIGDNGYEQYF; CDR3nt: TGTGCCAGCATTGGCGATAACGGCTACGAGCAGTACTTC